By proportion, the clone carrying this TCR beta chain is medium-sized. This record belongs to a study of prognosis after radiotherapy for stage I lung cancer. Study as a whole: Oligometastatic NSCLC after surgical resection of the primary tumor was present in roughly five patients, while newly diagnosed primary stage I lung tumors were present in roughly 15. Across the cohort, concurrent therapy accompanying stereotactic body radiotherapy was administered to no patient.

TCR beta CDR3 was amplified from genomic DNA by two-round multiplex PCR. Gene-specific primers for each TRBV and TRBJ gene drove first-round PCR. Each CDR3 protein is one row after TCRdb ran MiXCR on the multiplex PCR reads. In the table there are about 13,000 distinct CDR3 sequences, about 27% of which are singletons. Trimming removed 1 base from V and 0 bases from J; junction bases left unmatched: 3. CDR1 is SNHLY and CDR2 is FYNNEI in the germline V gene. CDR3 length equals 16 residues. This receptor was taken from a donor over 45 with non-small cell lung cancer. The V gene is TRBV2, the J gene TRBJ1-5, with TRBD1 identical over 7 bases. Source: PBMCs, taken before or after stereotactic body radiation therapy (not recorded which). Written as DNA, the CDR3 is TGTGCCAGCAGTGAAGGGGACAGATATAGCAATCAGCCCCAGCATTTT. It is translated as CASSEGDRYSNQPQHF. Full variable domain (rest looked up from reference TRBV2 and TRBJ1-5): EPEVTQTPSHQVTQMGQEVILRCVPISNHLYFYWYRQILGQKVEFLVSFYNNEISEKSEIFDDQFSVERPDGSNFTLKIRSTKLEDSAMYFCASSEGDRYSNQPQHFGDGTRLSIL.